This T cell receptor beta chain was identified during a study of identical twins. Study-wide findings and caveats: Zero-insertion results could be subject to partial confounding by invariant MAIT and iNKT cells. There were fewer insertions in abundant cord blood beta clonotypes, but memory repertoires showed no such pattern. Conclusions were drawn cross-sectionally by statistical analysis, without following the same donors.

TCRdb re-analysed the 5' RACE reads in MiXCR, keeping a single row per CDR3 protein. The sample shows 500,000 to 550,000 distinct CDR3 sequences, approximately 20% of them seen only once. This clonotype was counted only a few times. What it recognizes is unknown. The germline V gene has CDR1 LNHDA and CDR2 SQIVND (reference sequence). The CDR3 is 12 amino acids. Trimming stripped 3 bases from V and 8 bases from J, with 10 bases between. The same specimen was also included in a second study, on yellow fever vaccine responses in identical twins.

This chain connects TRBV19 to TRBJ1-2; D not certain. Sequencing was carried out using CD4+ T cells sorted from blood. The receptor was derived from a woman younger than 35 in good health. The CDR3 nucleotides read TGTGCCAGTAGTATGGGAGGCCCGGGCTACACCTTC. Protein: CASSMGGPGYTF.